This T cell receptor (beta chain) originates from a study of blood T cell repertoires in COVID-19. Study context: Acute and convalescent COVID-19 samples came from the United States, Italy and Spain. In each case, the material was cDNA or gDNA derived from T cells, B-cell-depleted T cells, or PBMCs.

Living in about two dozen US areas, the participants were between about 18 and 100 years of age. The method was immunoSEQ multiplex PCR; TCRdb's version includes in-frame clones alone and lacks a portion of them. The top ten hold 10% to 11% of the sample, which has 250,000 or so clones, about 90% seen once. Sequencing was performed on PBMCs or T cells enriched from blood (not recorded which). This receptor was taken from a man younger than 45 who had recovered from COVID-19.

CDR3 DNA: TGTGCCAGCCGGGACTCCCGGGAGCTGTTTTTT. Protein sequence: CASRDSRELFF. The chain carries TRBV7-8 and TRBJ2-2, with D possibly matching TRBD2 (6 bases). The V end was cut by 8 bases, the J end by 9 bases, with 10 bases between. Germline loops: CDR1 SGHVS, CDR2 FQNEAQ. The CDR3 has 11 amino acids.